This is a list of T cell receptor beta chains from one sample in a study of blood T cells in healthy people across ages. MiXCR was run by TCRdb on the 5' RACE reads, yielding one entry per CDR3 protein. The data show around 320,000 distinct CDR3 sequences, roughly 29% seen once. Sequenced sample: blood. All receptors come from a woman in her sixties or seventies in good health. Each CDR3 is given with its conserved first and last residue. The order of the fields is J gene, V gene, clone size, D gene, CDR3 protein, CDR3 DNA. A D gene is named only where the DNA matches it firmly. Expanded clones are given a class, and other clones once, few, many or no size at all.

TRBJ2-5,TRBV5-1,few,TRBD1,CASSYVDRGQETQYF,TGCGCCAGCAGCTATGTCGACAGGGGGCAGGAGACCCAGTACTTC
TRBJ2-1,TRBV15,NA,NA,CATSRDYDEQFF,TGTGCCACCAGCAGAGATTACGATGAGCAGTTCTTC
TRBJ2-7,TRBV28,few,NA,CASLPPGLDEQYF,TGTGCCAGCCTCCCCCCGGGCCTCGACGAGCAGTACTTC
TRBJ2-1,TRBV28,few,TRBD2,CASSSFSSGRDASYNEQFF,TGTGCCAGCAGTTCCTTTTCTAGCGGGAGGGATGCGTCCTACAATGAGCAGTTCTTC
TRBJ2-5,TRBV20-1,NA,TRBD2,CSAEREVKETQYF,TGCAGTGCAGAACGGGAGGTCAAAGAGACCCAGTACTTC
TRBJ2-2,TRBV5-1,few,NA,CASSLRRLAEPTPGSCFF,NA
TRBJ1-4,TRBV20-1,NA,NA,CSARRHEKLFF,TGCAGTGCTAGACGGCATGAAAAACTGTTTTTT
TRBJ2-5,TRBV5-8,NA,NA,CASSAGAGYQETQYF,TGTGCCAGCAGCGCCGGGGCAGGATACCAAGAGACCCAGTACTTC
TRBJ2-4,TRBV4-1,few,NA,CASSQGGRGSKNIQYF,TGCGCCAGCAGCCAAGGGGGACGGGGTTCCAAAAACATTCAGTACTTC
TRBJ1-5,TRBV5-1,few,NA,CASGPGGPQHF,TGCGCCAGCGGACCGGGTGGGCCCCAGCATTTT
TRBJ1-4,TRBV12-3/TRBV12-4,NA,NA,CASSLVLGGSNEKLFF,TGTGCCAGCAGTTTAGTATTGGGGGGCAGTAATGAAAAACTGTTTTTT
TRBJ2-2,TRBV3-1,NA,TRBD2,CASSQVGLDTGELFF,TGTGCCAGCAGCCAAGTGGGACTAGATACCGGGGAGCTGTTTTTT
TRBJ2-7,TRBV28,NA,NA,CASSYPLSSEQYF,TGTGCCAGCAGTTATCCCCTCTCGTCAGAGCAGTACTTC
TRBJ2-1,TRBV20-1,few,NA,CSARPSANYNEQFF,TGCAGTGCTAGACCGTCGGCTAACTACAATGAGCAGTTCTTC
TRBJ2-7,TRBV15,few,NA,CATSRDLNDEQYF,TGTGCCACCAGCAGAGACTTGAACGACGAGCAGTACTTC
TRBJ2-3,TRBV28,few,NA,CASRDYLPTDTQYF,TGTGCCAGCCGTGACTACCTCCCCACAGATACGCAGTATTTT
TRBJ2-1,TRBV6-1,NA,NA,CASISRRGEGKNNEQFF,TGTGCCAGCATATCCCGTAGGGGGGAAGGGAAGAACAATGAGCAGTTCTTC
TRBJ2-3,TRBV28,NA,TRBD2,CASSLYRTSGIGTDTQYF,TGTGCCAGCAGTTTATATAGGACTAGCGGGATAGGAACAGATACGCAGTATTTT
TRBJ2-1,TRBV29-1,NA,TRBD1,CSVSGQGFNEQFF,TGCAGCGTATCGGGACAGGGGTTCAATGAGCAGTTCTTC
TRBJ1-1,TRBV5-1,NA,NA,CASSLATTGTEAFF,TGCGCCAGCAGCTTGGCCACCACAGGCACTGAAGCTTTCTTT
TRBJ2-3,TRBV12-3/TRBV12-4,NA,TRBD2,CASDRGGTDTQYF,TGTGCCAGCGACCGGGGGGGCACAGATACGCAGTATTTT
TRBJ2-1,TRBV6-2/TRBV6-3,NA,TRBD2,CASAGLAGNSYNEQFF,TGTGCCAGCGCCGGACTAGCGGGAAATTCCTACAATGAGCAGTTCTTC
TRBJ2-6,TRBV5-5,NA,NA,CASRRNPTGTSGANVLTF,TGTGCCAGCAGACGCAATCCGACAGGCACCTCTGGGGCCAACGTCCTGACTTTC
TRBJ2-1,TRBV7-3,few,TRBD2,CASSPRLARNEQFF,TGTGCCAGCAGCCCCAGACTAGCCCGCAATGAGCAGTTCTTC
TRBJ2-5,TRBV24-1,NA,TRBD1,CATSDPTGVKEAQYF,TGTGCCACCAGTGATCCGACAGGGGTCAAAGAGGCCCAGTACTTC
TRBJ2-3,TRBV7-8,NA,NA,CASSFPGHSPGATDTQYF,TGTGCCAGCAGTTTCCCCGGACATAGTCCCGGGGCCACAGATACGCAGTATTTT
TRBJ2-3,TRBV7-9,NA,TRBD2,CASSLQAGGLNTQYF,TGTGCCAGCAGCTTACAAGCGGGAGGGCTAAATACGCAGTATTTT
TRBJ2-5,TRBV20-1,few,NA,CSAFARGYQETQYF,TGCAGTGCTTTCGCCCGCGGGTACCAAGAGACCCAGTACTTC
TRBJ2-1,TRBV6-2/TRBV6-3,NA,TRBD2,CASRRLAGGSYNEQFF,TGTGCCAGCAGAAGACTAGCGGGGGGCTCCTACAATGAGCAGTTCTTC
TRBJ1-4,TRBV9,NA,TRBD1,CASSARGLYNEKLFF,TGTGCCAGCAGCGCGAGGGGGCTCTACAATGAAAAACTGTTTTTT
TRBJ1-1,TRBV12-3/TRBV12-4,few,TRBD1,CASSPRGRIWGAFF,TGTGCCAGCAGTCCCAGGGGGCGGATTTGGGGAGCTTTCTTT
TRBJ2-1,TRBV4-2,few,TRBD2,CASSQALLAGGRREQFF,TGTGCCAGCAGCCAAGCCTTACTAGCGGGAGGGCGGCGTGAGCAGTTCTTC
TRBJ1-1,TRBV7-7,NA,NA,CASSLGEGTEAFF,TGTGCTAGCAGCTTAGGTGAGGGCACTGAAGCTTTCTTT
TRBJ1-1,TRBV7-3,NA,TRBD1,CASSPQGSGGTEAFF,TGTGCCAGCTCACCACAGGGGTCAGGCGGCACTGAAGCTTTCTTT
TRBJ2-1,TRBV7-2,many,NA,CASSLAGGPASSYNEQFF,TGTGCCAGCAGCTTAGCCGGAGGACCTGCATCGTCCTACAATGAGCAGTTCTTC
TRBJ2-5,TRBV18,NA,NA,CASSTLDRETQYF,TGTGCCAGCTCAACCCTGGATCGGGAGACCCAGTACTTC
TRBJ2-1,TRBV6-2/TRBV6-3,NA,TRBD1,CASSRQGKNEQFF,TGTGCCAGCAGCAGACAGGGGAAGAATGAGCAGTTCTTC
TRBJ2-5,TRBV4-1,many,TRBD2,CASSQASGSGETQYF,TGCGCCAGCAGCCAGGCTAGCGGGAGTGGGGAGACCCAGTACTTC
TRBJ1-5,TRBV10-3,many,NA,CAISEVRGGPNQPQHF,TGTGCCATCAGTGAGGTTAGGGGGGGCCCCAATCAGCCCCAGCATTTT
TRBJ1-2,TRBV28,NA,NA,CASSQGGVGLGYTF,TGTGCCAGCAGCCAAGGGGGGGTAGGACTTGGCTACACCTTC
TRBJ2-1,TRBV7-2,NA,TRBD2,CASSGRLAAFF,TGTGCCAGCAGCGGTAGGCTAGCGGCCTTCTTC
TRBJ2-7,TRBV18,NA,TRBD2,CASSPRLAGEYEQYF,TGTGCCAGCTCACCACGGCTAGCGGGAGAGTACGAGCAGTACTTC
TRBJ1-2,TRBV3-1,few,NA,CASSQEHKGGYTF,TGTGCCAGCAGCCAGGAACACAAGGGGGGCTACACCTTC
TRBJ2-1,TRBV3-1,few,NA,CASSQDRGYNEQFF,TGTGCCAGCAGCCAAGATAGGGGCTACAATGAGCAGTTCTTC